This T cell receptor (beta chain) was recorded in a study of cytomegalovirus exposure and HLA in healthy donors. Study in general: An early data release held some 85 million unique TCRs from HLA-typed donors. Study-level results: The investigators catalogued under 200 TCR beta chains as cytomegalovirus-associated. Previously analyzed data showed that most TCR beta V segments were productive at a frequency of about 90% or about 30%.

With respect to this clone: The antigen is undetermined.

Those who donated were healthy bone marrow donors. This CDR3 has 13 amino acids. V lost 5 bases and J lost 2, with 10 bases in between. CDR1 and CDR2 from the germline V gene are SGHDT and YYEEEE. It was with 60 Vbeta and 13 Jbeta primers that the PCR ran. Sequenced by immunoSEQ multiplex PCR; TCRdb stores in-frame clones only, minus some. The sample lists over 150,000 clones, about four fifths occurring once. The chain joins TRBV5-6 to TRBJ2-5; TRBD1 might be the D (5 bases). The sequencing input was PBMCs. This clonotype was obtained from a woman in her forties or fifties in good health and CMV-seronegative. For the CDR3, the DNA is TGTGCCAGCAGTTACGACAGTCAAGAGACCCAGTACTTC. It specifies CASSYDSQETQYF.